Listed here are 8 T cell receptor beta chains from one sample, sequenced in a study of spatial heterogeneity in lung cancer (dated by TCRdb to between 2018 and 2020). Library preparation employed 5' RACE. TCRdb shows the sequencer as NextSeq 500. TCRdb trimmed the raw reads at Q25, called clones with MiXCR and kept productive beta chains. Rows are combined by CDR3 protein, so each entry shows the most common genes and DNA. Within this sample are roughly 5,100 distinct CDR3 sequences, with around 12% of them counted one time only. The ten largest clonotypes hold about a quarter of the sample. In the paper's terms, the time point label means: sample taken at primary tumor resection. Their specific antigens are unknown. The investigation overall reported the following: The tumor nonsynonymous mutation count correlated with the number of expanded alpha and beta TCRs within the tumor.

This specimen was lung tumor tissue, taken at surgery. The source is a male donor with early-stage non-small cell lung cancer.

This clonotype was picked up a small number of times. The chain combines TRBV12-3 or TRBV12-4 with TRBJ2-1; the D is unclear. Between the trimmed V and J ends, which lost 5 bases and 5 bases, there was a span of 13 bases. This CDR3 comprises 14 residues. The CDR3 loop reads CASSTYFGDNEQFF. CDR3 DNA sequence: TGTGCCAGCAGTACGTATTTTGGGGACAATGAGCAGTTCTTC.

The table lists this clonotype with many counts. CDR3 nucleotide sequence: TGTGCCAGCACCCCCCCGGGACCCTCGGTCGGGCAGTACTTC. Encoded protein: CASTPPGPSVGQYF. The rearrangement links TRBV28 to TRBJ2-7; the D gene could be TRBD1 or TRBD2 (5 bases each). V gave up 7 bases and J gave up 9 bases, with 22 bases separating them. The CDR3 contains 14 residues. Germline assignment: CDR1 MDHEN and CDR2 SYDVKM.

This clonotype was recorded many times. J is TRBJ2-2 and V is TRBV24-1; 11 nucleotides align to TRBD1. CDR1 is KGHDR and CDR2 is SFDVKD in the germline V gene. The CDR3 covers 17 residues. The trim removed 2 bases at V and 3 bases at J, leaving 4 bases unmatched. CDR3 DNA sequence: TGTGCCACCAGTGATTGGGGGGGACAGGGGGACACCGGGGAGCTGTTTTTT. It translates to CATSDWGGQGDTGELFF.

By share, this clonotype counts as medium-sized (0.01 to 0.1%). The gene calls are TRBV28 and TRBJ2-6, with 10 bases identical to TRBD1. V dropped 6 bases and J dropped 11; count of bases not matched to a gene: 1. Germline V gene sequence: CDR1 MDHEN, CDR2 SYDVKM. This CDR3 is built from 12 residues. In DNA, the CDR3 is TGTGCCAGCAGGACAGGGGGCGACGTCCTGACTTTC. It encodes CASRTGGDVLTF. The complete variable domain, with remaining parts taken from reference TRBV28 and TRBJ2-6, reads DVKVTQSSRYLVKRTGEKVFLECVQDMDHENMFWYRQDPGLGLRLIYFSYDVKMKEKGDIPEGYSVSREKKERFSLILESASTNQTSMYLCASRTGGDVLTFGAGSRLTVL.

This clonotype is medium-sized (0.01 to 0.1%) within its sample. The V call is TRBV27, the J call TRBJ1-5; 10 bases match TRBD1. Per the germline V gene, CDR1 is MNHEY and CDR2 is SMNVEV (reference sequence). This CDR3 has 14 residues. Trimming at V came to 10 bases and at J to 1 base, leaving 4 bases not matched to a gene. CDR3 bases: TGTGCCATCGAGGGACAGGGGAGCAATCAGCCCCAGCATTTT. It translates to CAIEGQGSNQPQHF.

By share, this clonotype counts as medium-sized. This chain connects TRBV14 to TRBJ2-1; weak D call: TRBD2 (5 bases). V lost 0 bases, J lost 9 bases, and 9 bases lay in between. Germline V lookup: CDR1 SGHDN, CDR2 FVKESK. CDR3 length: 13 residues. CDR3 region: CASSQELSGEQFF. In DNA, the CDR3 is TGTGCCAGCAGCCAAGAACTAAGCGGTGAGCAGTTCTTC. Filled out from reference TRBV14 and TRBJ2-1, the complete variable domain reads EAGVTQFPSHSVIEKGQTVTLRCDPISGHDNLYWYRRVMGKEIKFLLHFVKESKQDESGMPNNRFLAERTGGTYSTLKVQPAELEDSGVYFCASSQELSGEQFFGPGTRLTVL.

By share, this clonotype ranks as medium-sized (0.01 to 0.1%). This rearrangement joins TRBV28 to TRBJ1-1; a possible D gene is TRBD1 (5 bases). Per germline, CDR1 MDHEN and CDR2 SYDVKM. V lost 6 bases and J lost 3, with 17 bases in between. The CDR3 runs 15 residues. In nucleotides, the CDR3 is TGTGCCAGCAGATTACCCGGGACGGGGTACACTGAAGCTTTCTTT. This translates into CASRLPGTGYTEAFF.

This clonotype was counted at least ten times. The chain joins TRBV6-4 to TRBJ1-1, with 7 bases matching TRBD1. Trimming took 5 bases from V and 3 from J; bases not matched to a gene: 3. The CDR3 totals 13 residues. Germline assignment: CDR1 MRHNA and CDR2 SNTAGT. For the CDR3, the DNA is TGTGCCAGCAGTCAGGGGGTAGACACTGAAGCTTTCTTT. This sequence encodes CASSQGVDTEAFF.